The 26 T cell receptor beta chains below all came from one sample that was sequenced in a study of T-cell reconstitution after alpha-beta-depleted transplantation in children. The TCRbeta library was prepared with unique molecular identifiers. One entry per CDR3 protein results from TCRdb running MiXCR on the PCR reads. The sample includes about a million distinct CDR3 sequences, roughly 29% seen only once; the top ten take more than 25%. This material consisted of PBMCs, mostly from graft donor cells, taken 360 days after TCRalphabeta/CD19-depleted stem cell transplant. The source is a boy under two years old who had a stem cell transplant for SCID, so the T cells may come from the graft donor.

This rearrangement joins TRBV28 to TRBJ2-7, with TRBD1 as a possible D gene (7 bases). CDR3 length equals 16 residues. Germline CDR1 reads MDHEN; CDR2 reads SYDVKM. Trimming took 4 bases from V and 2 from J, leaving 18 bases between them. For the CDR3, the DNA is TGTGCCAGCAGTTACCCCCCGCAGGGGGGCACCTACGAGCAGTACTTC. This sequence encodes CASSYPPQGGTYEQYF.

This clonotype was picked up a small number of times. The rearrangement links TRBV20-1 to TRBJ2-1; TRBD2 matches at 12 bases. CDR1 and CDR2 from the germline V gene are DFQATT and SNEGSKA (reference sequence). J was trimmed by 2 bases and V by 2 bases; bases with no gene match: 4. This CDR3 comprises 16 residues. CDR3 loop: CSARSSSGGAYNEQFF. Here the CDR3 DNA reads TGCAGTGCTAGATCTTCTAGCGGGGGGGCCTACAATGAGCAGTTCTTC.

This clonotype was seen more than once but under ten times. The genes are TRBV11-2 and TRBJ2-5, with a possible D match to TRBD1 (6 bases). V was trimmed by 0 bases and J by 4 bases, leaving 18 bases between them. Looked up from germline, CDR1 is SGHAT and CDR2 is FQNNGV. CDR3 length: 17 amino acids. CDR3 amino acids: CASSLDLPGEWGETQYF. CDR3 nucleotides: TGTGCCAGCAGCTTAGATCTTCCAGGGGAGTGGGGAGAGACCCAGTACTTC.

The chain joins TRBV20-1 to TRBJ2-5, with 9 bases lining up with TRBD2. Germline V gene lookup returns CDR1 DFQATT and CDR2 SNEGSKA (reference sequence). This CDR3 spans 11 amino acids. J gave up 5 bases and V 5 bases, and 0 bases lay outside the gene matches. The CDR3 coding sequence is TGCAGTGCTCTAGCGGGGGAGACCCAGTACTTC. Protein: CSALAGETQYF.

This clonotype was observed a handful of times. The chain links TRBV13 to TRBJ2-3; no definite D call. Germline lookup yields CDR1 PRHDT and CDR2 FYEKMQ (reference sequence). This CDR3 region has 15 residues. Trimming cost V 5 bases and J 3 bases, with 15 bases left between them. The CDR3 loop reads CASSPSRLTTDTQYF. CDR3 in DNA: TGTGCCAGCAGCCCCTCCAGACTGACTACAGATACGCAGTATTTT. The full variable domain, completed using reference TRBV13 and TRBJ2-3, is AAGVIQSPRHLIKEKRETATLKCYPIPRHDTVYWYQQGPGQDPQFLISFYEKMQSDKGSIPDRFSAQQFSDYHSELNMSSLELGDSALYFCASSPSRLTTDTQYFGPGTRLTVL.

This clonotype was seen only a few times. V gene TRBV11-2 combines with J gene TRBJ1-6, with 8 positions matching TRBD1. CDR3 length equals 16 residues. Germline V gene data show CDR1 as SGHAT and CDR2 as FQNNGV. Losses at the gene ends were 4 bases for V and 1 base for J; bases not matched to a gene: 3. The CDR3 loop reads CASSWTGLSYNSPLHF. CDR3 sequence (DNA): TGTGCCAGCAGCTGGACAGGGCTATCCTATAATTCACCCCTCCACTTT. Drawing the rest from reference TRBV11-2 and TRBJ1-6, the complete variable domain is EAGVAQSPRYKIIEKRQSVAFWCNPISGHATLYWYQQILGQGPKLLIQFQNNGVVDDSQLPKDRFSAERLKGVDSTLKIQPAKLEDSAVYLCASSWTGLSYNSPLHFGNGTRLTVT.

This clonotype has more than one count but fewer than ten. CDR3 in DNA: TGCGCCAGCAGCTTGAACCAGGGCGATAATACGCAGTATTTT. Translating gives CASSLNQGDNTQYF. This rearrangement joins TRBV5-1 to TRBJ2-3; D is perhaps TRBD1 (5 bases). Trimming shortened V by 1 base and J by 7 bases, and 13 bases separated the two germline ends. The CDR3 has 14 residues. Germline values: CDR1 SGHRS, CDR2 YFSETQ.

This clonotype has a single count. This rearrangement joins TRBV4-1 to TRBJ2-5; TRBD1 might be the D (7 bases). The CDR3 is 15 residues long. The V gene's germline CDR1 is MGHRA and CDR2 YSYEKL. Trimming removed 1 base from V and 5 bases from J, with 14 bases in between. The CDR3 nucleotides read TGCGCCAGCAGCCAAGTTCAGGCAGGGGGGGAGACCCAGTACTTC. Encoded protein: CASSQVQAGGETQYF.

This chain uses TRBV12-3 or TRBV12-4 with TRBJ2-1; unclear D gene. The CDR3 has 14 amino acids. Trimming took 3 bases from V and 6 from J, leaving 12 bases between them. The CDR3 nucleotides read TGTGCCAGCAGTTTCCCCTACCATCCCAATGAGCAGTTCTTC. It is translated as CASSFPYHPNEQFF.

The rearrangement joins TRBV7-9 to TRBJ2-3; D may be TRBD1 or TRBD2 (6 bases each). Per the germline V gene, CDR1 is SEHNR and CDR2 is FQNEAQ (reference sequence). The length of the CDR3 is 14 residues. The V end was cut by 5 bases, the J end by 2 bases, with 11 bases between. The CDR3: CASSKGGSTDTQYF. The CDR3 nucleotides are TGTGCCAGCAGCAAAGGGGGGTCCACAGATACGCAGTATTTT.

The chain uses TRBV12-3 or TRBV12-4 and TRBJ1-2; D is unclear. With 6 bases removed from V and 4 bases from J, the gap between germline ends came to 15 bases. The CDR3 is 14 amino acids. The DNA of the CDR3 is TGTGCCAGCAGCCCCGTTGAATCGGGCTATGGCTACACCTTC. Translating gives CASSPVESGYGYTF.

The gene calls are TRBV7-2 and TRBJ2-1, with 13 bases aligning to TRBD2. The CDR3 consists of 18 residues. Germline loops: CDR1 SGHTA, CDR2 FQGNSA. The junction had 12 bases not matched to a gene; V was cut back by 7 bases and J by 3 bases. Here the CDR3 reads CASTLRGTSGVDYNEQFF. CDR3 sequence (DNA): TGTGCCAGCACCCTAAGAGGGACTAGCGGGGTAGACTACAATGAGCAGTTCTTC.

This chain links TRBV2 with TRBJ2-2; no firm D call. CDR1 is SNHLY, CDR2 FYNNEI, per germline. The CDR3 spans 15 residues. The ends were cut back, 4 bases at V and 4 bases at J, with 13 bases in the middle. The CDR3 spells CASSAGPTGTGELFF. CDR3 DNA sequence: TGTGCCAGCAGTGCCGGGCCTACGGGCACCGGGGAGCTGTTTTTT.

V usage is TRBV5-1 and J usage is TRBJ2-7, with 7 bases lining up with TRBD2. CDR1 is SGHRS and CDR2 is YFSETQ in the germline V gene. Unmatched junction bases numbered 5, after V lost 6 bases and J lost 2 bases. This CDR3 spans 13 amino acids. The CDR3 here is CASKASGAYEQYF. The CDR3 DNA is TGCGCCAGCAAGGCTAGCGGAGCCTACGAGCAGTACTTC.

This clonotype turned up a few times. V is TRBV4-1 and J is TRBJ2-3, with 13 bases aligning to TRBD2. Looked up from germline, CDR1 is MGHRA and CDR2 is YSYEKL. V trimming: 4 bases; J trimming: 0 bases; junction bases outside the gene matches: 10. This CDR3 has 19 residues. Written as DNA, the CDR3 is TGCGCCAGCAGCCGAGCGGGACTAGCGGGGAGATCTAGCACAGATACGCAGTATTTT. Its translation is CASSRAGLAGRSSTDTQYF.

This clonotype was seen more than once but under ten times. CDR3 DNA sequence: TGTGCCACCAGTCCGAGGGCAGGTAATGAGCAGTTCTTC. Protein sequence: CATSPRAGNEQFF. The V gene is TRBV24-1, the J gene TRBJ2-1, with D tentatively TRBD2 (5 bases). This CDR3 is 13 amino acids long. Deletions cut 6 bases from V and 7 bases from J, with 12 bases between. In germline, CDR1 is KGHDR, CDR2 SFDVKD.

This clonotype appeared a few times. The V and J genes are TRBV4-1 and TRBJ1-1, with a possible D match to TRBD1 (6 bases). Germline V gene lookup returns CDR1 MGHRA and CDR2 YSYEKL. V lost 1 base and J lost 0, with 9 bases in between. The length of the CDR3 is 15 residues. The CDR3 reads CASSQGDRLNTEAFF. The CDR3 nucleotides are TGCGCCAGCAGCCAAGGCGACAGGCTGAACACTGAAGCTTTCTTT.

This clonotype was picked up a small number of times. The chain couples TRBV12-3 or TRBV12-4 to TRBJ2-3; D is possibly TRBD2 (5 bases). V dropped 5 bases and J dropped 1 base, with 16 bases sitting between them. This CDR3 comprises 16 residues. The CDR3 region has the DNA TGTGCCAGCAGTCGTTATGTGGACTCTCGCACAGATACGCAGTATTTT. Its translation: CASSRYVDSRTDTQYF.

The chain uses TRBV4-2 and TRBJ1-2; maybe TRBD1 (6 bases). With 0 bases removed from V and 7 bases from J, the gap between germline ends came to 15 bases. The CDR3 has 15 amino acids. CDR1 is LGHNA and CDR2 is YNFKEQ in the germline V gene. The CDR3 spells CASSQDSGVAAGYTF. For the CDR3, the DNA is TGTGCCAGCAGCCAAGATTCAGGGGTCGCGGCTGGCTACACCTTC.

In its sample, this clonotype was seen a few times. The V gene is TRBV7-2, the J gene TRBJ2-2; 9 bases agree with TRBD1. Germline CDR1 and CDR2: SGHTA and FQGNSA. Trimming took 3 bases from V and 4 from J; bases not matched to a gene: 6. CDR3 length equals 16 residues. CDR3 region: CASSFAGTGTTGELFF. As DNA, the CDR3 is TGTGCCAGCAGCTTTGCCGGGACAGGGACCACCGGGGAGCTGTTTTTT.

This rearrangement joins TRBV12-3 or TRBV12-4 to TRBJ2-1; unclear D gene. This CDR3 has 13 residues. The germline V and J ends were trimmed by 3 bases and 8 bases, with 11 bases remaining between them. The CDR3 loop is CASSFGRDDEQFF. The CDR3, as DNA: TGTGCCAGCAGTTTCGGACGAGATGATGAGCAGTTCTTC.

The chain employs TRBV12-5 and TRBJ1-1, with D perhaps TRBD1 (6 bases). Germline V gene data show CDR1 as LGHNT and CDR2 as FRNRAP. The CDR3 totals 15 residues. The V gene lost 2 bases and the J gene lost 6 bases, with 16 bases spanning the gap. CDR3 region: CASGLILVGGAEAFF. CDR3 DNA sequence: TGTGCTAGTGGTTTGATTCTAGTAGGGGGGGCTGAAGCTTTCTTT.

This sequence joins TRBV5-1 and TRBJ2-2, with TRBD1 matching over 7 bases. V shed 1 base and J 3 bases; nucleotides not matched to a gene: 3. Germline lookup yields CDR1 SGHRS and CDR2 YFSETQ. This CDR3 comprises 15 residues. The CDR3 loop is CASSLRTGDTGELFF. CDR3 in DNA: TGCGCCAGCAGCTTGAGGACAGGAGACACCGGGGAGCTGTTTTTT.

CDR3 coding DNA: TGTGCCAGCAGCTTAGCCCCCCAGGCAGCAACTGAAGCTTTCTTT. Translating gives CASSLAPQAATEAFF. V usage is TRBV7-6 and J usage is TRBJ1-1; no clear D. The CDR3 spans 15 residues. V shed 0 bases and J shed 5 bases, with 13 bases lying between them. From germline, CDR1 is SGHVS and CDR2 FNYEAQ.

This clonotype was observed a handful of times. CDR3 amino acids: CAISGTEVYEQYF. DNA of the CDR3: TGTGCCATCTCCGGGACAGAGGTCTACGAGCAGTACTTC. This chain connects TRBV10-3 to TRBJ2-7; 7 positions agree with TRBD1. CDR3 length: 13 residues. Germline CDR1 ENHRY, CDR2 SYGVKD. The V segment lost 8 bases and the J segment 3 bases; nucleotides outside the gene matches: 7.

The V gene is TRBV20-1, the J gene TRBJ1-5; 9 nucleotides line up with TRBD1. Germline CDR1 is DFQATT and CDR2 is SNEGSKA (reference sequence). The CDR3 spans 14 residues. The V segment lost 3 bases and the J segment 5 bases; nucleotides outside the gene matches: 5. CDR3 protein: CSASPTGGDQPQHF. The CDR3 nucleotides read TGCAGTGCTAGTCCGACAGGGGGAGATCAGCCCCAGCATTTT.